These T cell receptor beta chains were read from a single sample in a study of sequential checkpoint blockade in melanoma. Clones were read by immunoSEQ multiplex PCR, and TCRdb kept only the in-frame ones, dropping some. The sample contains around 4,000 clones, roughly a fifth of which appear only once. The sample here was tumor tissue (inferred from file names), taken from a patient given nivolumab and ipilimumab in sequence. The receptors here all came from a human patient with melanoma. Some clones in this sample may be carry-over from other donors' samples. The CDR3 runs from the conserved cysteine through the conserved F or W. A D gene is named only where the DNA matches it firmly. Some rows have no size entry. The others give once, few or many, or a class for an expanded clone.

clone_size j_call v_call cdr3_length d_call cdr3_aa cdr3_nt
few TRBJ1-2 TRBV6-8 15 TRBD1 CASSVRTGTNYGYTF TGTGCCAGCAGTGTCCGGACAGGAACTAACTATGGCTACACCTTC
large TRBJ1-4 TRBV6-8 15 - CASSNNLGTNEKLFF TGTGCCAGCAGTAACAACTTGGGAACTAATGAAAAACTGTTTTTT
few TRBJ1-2 TRBV9 15 - CASSPRPDTRYGYTF TGTGCCAGCAGCCCCCGTCCTGACACCCGCTATGGCTACACCTTC
- TRBJ2-5 TRBV11-3 14 - CASSLDLTAETQYF TGTGCCAGCAGCTTAGACCTCACCGCCGAGACCCAGTACTTC
few TRBJ2-3 TRBV9 14 - CASSVLSSTDTQYF TGTGCCAGCAGCGTGCTATCTAGCACAGATACGCAGTATTTT
many TRBJ1-1 TRBV11-3 14 - CASSLGLGAGEAFF TGTGCCAGCAGCTTAGGATTGGGGGCAGGAGAAGCTTTCTTT
- TRBJ1-6 TRBV6-8 17 TRBD1 CASSVLGQGDRNSPLHF TGTGCCAGCAGTGTCTTGGGACAGGGGGATCGGAATTCACCCCTCCACTTT
- TRBJ2-3 TRBV5-1 15 - CASSLVDFSTDTQYF TGCGCCAGCAGCTTGGTCGACTTTAGCACAGATACGCAGTATTTT
- TRBJ2-1 TRBV6-8 15 TRBD2 CASSRAGESYNEQFF TGTGCCAGCAGTCGCGCGGGGGAGTCCTACAATGAGCAGTTCTTC
- TRBJ2-1 TRBV6-8 15 TRBD2 CASRGPLAGINEQFF TGTGCCAGCAGGGGACCTCTAGCGGGGATAAATGAGCAGTTCTTC
few TRBJ1-2 TRBV6-8 16 - CASSYFSGTDNYGYTF TGTGCCAGCAGTTACTTTTCCGGGACCGATAACTATGGCTACACCTTC
once TRBJ2-7 TRBV5-1 15 - CASGTQGGVVGEQYF TGCGCCAGCGGCACTCAAGGGGGTGTAGTGGGCGAGCAGTACTTC
few TRBJ2-3 TRBV19 14 - CASSMAGEVDTQYF TGTGCCAGTAGTATGGCCGGGGAGGTAGATACGCAGTATTTT
- TRBJ2-1 TRBV11-3 14 - CASSSWDKYNEQFF TGTGCCAGCAGTTCCTGGGACAAGTACAATGAGCAGTTCTTC
few TRBJ2-5 TRBV9 14 - CASSVVVMGGTQYF TGTGCCAGCAGCGTAGTAGTAATGGGGGGGACCCAGTACTTC
- TRBJ2-1 TRBV6-8 16 - CASSSPSVSQNNEQFF TGTGCCAGCAGTTCCCCCTCCGTTTCACAGAACAATGAGCAGTTCTTC
few TRBJ1-4 TRBV6-8 14 - CASSPTQRGEKLFF TGTGCCAGCAGTCCCACCCAGAGAGGTGAAAAACTGTTTTTT
many TRBJ2-3 TRBV11-3 16 TRBD1 CASSLRTGAYTDTQYF TGTGCCAGCAGCTTAAGAACAGGGGCGTACACAGATACGCAGTATTTT
- TRBJ1-6 TRBV6-8 19 TRBD1 CASSEGVTGGRVYNSPLHF TGTGCCAGCAGTGAGGGGGTGACAGGGGGCCGAGTCTATAATTCACCCCTCCACTTT
- TRBJ1-1 TRBV19 13 - CACARGANTEAFF TGTGCCTGCGCTAGAGGGGCAAACACTGAAGCTTTCTTT
- TRBJ2-3 TRBV6-8 14 TRBD2 CASSYGLAGDTQYF TGTGCCAGCAGTTACGGACTAGCGGGGGATACGCAGTATTTT
many TRBJ1-5 TRBV6-8 16 TRBD1 CASSYEDRDSNQPQHF TGTGCCAGCAGTTATGAGGACAGGGATAGCAATCAGCCCCAGCATTTT
medium-sized TRBJ1-1 TRBV6-8 16 TRBD1 CASSYPRSTGTTEAFF TGTGCCAGCAGTTACCCCCGATCGACAGGGACCACTGAAGCTTTCTTT
- TRBJ1-2 TRBV19 15 - CASGNPHRANYGYTF TGTGCCAGTGGAAACCCCCACAGGGCTAACTATGGCTACACCTTC
medium-sized TRBJ2-4 TRBV6-8 16 - CASSYSRGKTKNIQYF TGTGCCAGCAGTTACTCTAGAGGGAAAACCAAAAACATTCAGTACTTC
medium-sized TRBJ2-7 TRBV19 11 - CATQLGREQYF TGTGCCACTCAATTGGGAAGAGAGCAGTACTTC
few TRBJ2-3 TRBV11-3 18 TRBD2 CASSLSRVATSGSDTQYF TGTGCCAGCAGCTTAAGCCGCGTCGCGACTAGCGGATCAGATACGCAGTATTTT
- TRBJ2-5 TRBV5-1 16 TRBD1 CASSSAQGVGQGTQYF TGCGCCAGCAGCTCCGCCCAGGGGGTTGGCCAAGGGACCCAGTACTTC
- TRBJ2-3 TRBV19 13 - CASSYERTDTQYF TGTGCCAGTAGTTACGAACGCACAGATACGCAGTATTTT
- TRBJ2-3 TRBV11-3 15 - CASSLDWKGADTQYF TGTGCCAGCAGCTTAGACTGGAAGGGGGCAGATACGCAGTATTTT
medium-sized TRBJ1-3 TRBV29-1 13 - CSVDSGPGNTIYF TGCAGCGTTGATTCGGGGCCCGGAAACACCATATATTTT
many TRBJ2-6 TRBV11-3 16 - CASSSSWSSGANVLTF TGTGCCAGCAGCTCCTCATGGAGCTCTGGGGCCAACGTCCTGACTTTC
once TRBJ2-5 TRBV19 17 - CASSFRLGASRLWTQYF TGTGCCAGTAGTTTTCGCCTAGGGGCTAGCAGGTTGTGGACCCAGTACTTC
- TRBJ2-3 TRBV6-8 16 - CASSARGVTSTDTQYF TGTGCCAGCAGTGCCCGGGGAGTTACTAGCACAGATACGCAGTATTTT
- TRBJ1-3 TRBV5-1 16 - CASSLGQPDSGNTIYF TGCGCCAGCAGCCTCGGACAGCCTGACTCTGGAAACACCATATATTTT
few TRBJ1-6 TRBV6-8 15 - CASSVAFGEVSPLHF TGTGCCAGCAGTGTTGCTTTTGGGGAGGTTTCACCCCTCCACTTT
medium-sized TRBJ2-2 TRBV4-1 16 - CASSPSPSANTGELFF TGCGCCAGCAGCCCCTCTCCTAGTGCGAACACCGGGGAGCTGTTTTTT
medium-sized TRBJ2-7 TRBV6-8 12 - CASNWERGEQYF TGTGCCAGCAACTGGGAGAGGGGGGAGCAGTACTTC
- TRBJ2-2 TRBV11-3 14 - CASSYGTVTGELFF TGTGCCAGCAGCTACGGGACTGTGACCGGGGAGCTGTTTTTT
few TRBJ1-2 TRBV6-8 13 TRBD1 CAIRDRVSDGYTF TGTGCCATCAGGGACAGGGTGTCAGATGGCTACACCTTC
- TRBJ1-5 TRBV6-8 17 - CASSPITIDPPNQPQHF TGTGCCAGCAGTCCTATCACCATTGACCCACCCAATCAGCCCCAGCATTTT
few TRBJ1-6 TRBV19 15 TRBD1 CASSLGQGAGSPLHF TGTGCCAGTAGTCTTGGACAGGGGGCAGGTTCACCCCTCCACTTT
many TRBJ1-1 TRBV6-8 14 TRBD1 CASRPGGANTEAFF TGTGCCAGCAGGCCAGGGGGCGCGAACACTGAAGCTTTCTTT